This entry describes one TCR beta chain. Antigen unknown. No sorting of T cells preceded isolation of total RNA from whole blood. This sample was taken from a study of monozygotic twins with inflammatory bowel disease. Germline V CDR1 and CDR2: MDHEN, SYDVKM. This CDR3 comprises 15 residues. Study findings and constraints: No separation of different T cell subtypes was possible.

Across eight separate reactions for each sample, cDNA was made. Template switching added UMIs carrying a 6-nucleotide sample barcode. One entry per CDR3 protein, without DNA, is what TCRdb gives after re-calling the 5' RACE reads. Across nearly 450,000 distinct CDR3 sequences, the top ten clones capture around 2.4% of the sample. The chain is built from TRBV28 and TRBJ2-3; TCRdb returns TRBD2, unconfirmable since there is no DNA. The sequence derives from a human donor with ulcerative colitis or Crohn's disease, or a healthy co-twin of an affected twin (not recorded which). Source material: blood. The CDR3 protein is CASSEPGLRTDTQYF.